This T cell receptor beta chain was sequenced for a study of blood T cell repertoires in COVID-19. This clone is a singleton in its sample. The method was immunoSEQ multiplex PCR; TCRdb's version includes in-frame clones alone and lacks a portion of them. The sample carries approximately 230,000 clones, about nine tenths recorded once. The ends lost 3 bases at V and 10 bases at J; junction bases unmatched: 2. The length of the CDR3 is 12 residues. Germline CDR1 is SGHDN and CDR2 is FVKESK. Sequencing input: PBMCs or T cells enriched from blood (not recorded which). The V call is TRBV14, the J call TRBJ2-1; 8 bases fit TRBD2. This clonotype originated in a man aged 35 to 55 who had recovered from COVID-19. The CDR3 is CASSHTSGEQFF. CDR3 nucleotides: TGTGCCAGCAGCCACACTAGCGGAGAGCAGTTCTTC.